This record covers a single TCR beta chain. Its antigen is unknown. Produced via immunoSEQ multiplex PCR; TCRdb's table is partial and in-frame only. This table holds 150,000 or so clones, 88% found once. The data belong to a study of T cell responses to AZD1222 COVID-19 vaccine. Background on the study: Some second doses came at about 4 weeks and others at about 12 weeks; these were pooled.

Study-level findings and limits: Seropositivity was recorded at baseline in only a handful of AZD1222 recipients. Without day 14 samples, only post-peak T cell repertoires were studied. Two AZD1222 administrations were followed by greater Spike-specific TCR breadth and depth.

Germline CDR1 SGHRS, CDR2 YFSETQ. The CDR3 spans 13 residues. Trimming removed 7 bases at V and 3 bases at J, with 11 bases between. The sequencing used peripheral blood, collected on day 0 of AZD1222 vaccination. This sequence joins TRBV5-1 and TRBJ1-5; perhaps TRBD1 as D (5 bases). This sequence was found in an adult in good health. DNA for the CDR3: TGCGCCAGCGCTCAGGGTACCAATCAGCCCCAGCATTTT. Residues: CASAQGTNQPQHF.